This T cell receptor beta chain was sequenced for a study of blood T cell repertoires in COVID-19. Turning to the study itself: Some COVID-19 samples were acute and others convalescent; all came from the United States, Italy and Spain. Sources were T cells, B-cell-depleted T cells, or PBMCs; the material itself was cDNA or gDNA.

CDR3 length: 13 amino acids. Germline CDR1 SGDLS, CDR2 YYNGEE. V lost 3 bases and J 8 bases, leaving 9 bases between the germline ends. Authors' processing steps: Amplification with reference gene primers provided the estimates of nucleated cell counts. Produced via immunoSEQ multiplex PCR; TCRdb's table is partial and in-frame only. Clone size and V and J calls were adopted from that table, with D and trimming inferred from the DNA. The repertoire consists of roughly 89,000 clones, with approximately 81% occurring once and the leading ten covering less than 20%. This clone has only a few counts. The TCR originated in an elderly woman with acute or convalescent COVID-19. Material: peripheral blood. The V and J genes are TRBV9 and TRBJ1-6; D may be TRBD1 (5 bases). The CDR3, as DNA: TGTGCCAGCAGCGCGGGGGGTTATTCACCCCTCCACTTT. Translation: CASSAGGYSPLHF.